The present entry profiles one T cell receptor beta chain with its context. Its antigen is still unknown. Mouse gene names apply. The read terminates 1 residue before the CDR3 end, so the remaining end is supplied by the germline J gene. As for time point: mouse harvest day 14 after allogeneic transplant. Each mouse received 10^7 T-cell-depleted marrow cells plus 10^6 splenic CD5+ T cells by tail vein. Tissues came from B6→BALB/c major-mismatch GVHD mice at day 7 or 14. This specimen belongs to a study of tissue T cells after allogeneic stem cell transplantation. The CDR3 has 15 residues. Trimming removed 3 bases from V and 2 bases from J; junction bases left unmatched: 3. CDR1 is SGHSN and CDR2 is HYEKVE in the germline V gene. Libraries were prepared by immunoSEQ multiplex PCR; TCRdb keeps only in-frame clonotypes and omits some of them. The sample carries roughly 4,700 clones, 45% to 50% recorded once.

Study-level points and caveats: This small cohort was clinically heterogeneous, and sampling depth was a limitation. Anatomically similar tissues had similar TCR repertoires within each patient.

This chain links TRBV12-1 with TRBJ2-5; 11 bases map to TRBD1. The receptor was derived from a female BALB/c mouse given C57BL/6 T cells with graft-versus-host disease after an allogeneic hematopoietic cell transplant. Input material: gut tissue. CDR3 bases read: TGTGCCAGCTCTGTTGGGACAGGGGGCCAAGACACCCAGTAC. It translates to CASSVGTGGQDTQY. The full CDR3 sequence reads CASSVGTGGQDTQYF.